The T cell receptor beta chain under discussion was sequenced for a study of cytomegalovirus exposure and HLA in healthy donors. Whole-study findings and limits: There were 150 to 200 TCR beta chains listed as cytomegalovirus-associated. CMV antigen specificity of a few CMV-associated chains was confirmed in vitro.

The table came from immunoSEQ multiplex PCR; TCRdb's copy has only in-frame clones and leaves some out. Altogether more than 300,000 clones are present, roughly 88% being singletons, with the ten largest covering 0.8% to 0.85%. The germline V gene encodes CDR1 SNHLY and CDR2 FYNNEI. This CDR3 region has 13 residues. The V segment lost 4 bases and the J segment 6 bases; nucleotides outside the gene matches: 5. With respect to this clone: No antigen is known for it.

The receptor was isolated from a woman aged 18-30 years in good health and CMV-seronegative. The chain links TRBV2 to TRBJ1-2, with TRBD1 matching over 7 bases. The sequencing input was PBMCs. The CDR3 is CASSVNRGDGYTF. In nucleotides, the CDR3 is TGTGCCAGCAGTGTAAACAGGGGTGATGGCTACACCTTC.